The 27 T cell receptor beta chains listed next were all sequenced from one sample in a study of CD8+CD57+ T cells in acquired aplastic anemia (dated by TCRdb to 2016 to 2018). The reads were generated on an Illumina HiSeq 2000. Genomic DNA was used as template for profiling of TCR beta VDJ combinations and CDR3 sequences. Starting from the raw public reads, TCRdb applied fastp trimming at Q25, assembled clones with MiXCR and retained in-frame beta chains. Under each unique CDR3 protein, matching rows form one entry showing the most common genes and DNA. In this sample the table shows 200,000 or so distinct CDR3 sequences, 64% of which occur a single time. 40% to 55% of the sample comes from the top ten. Sequencing input: sorted CD4+, CD8+, or CD8+CD57+ T cells (not recorded which) from PBMCs. The receptors here all came from a human donor with severe aplastic anemia or a healthy control (not recorded which).

The chain couples TRBV7-9 to TRBJ2-5; possibly TRBD2 for D (6 bases). Per germline, CDR1 SEHNR and CDR2 FQNEAQ (reference sequence). This CDR3 has 16 residues. Trimming pared 5 bases from V and 5 bases from J, leaving 21 bases between. CDR3 coding DNA: TGTGCCAGCAGCCCAGCCATTGCGACTAGGGTGGAGACCCAGTACTTC. This gives the protein CASSPAIATRVETQYF. The full variable domain, rest sourced from reference TRBV7-9 and TRBJ2-5, is DTGVSQNPRHKITKRGQNVTFRCDPISEHNRLYWYRQTLGQGPEFLTYFQNEAQLEKSRLLSDRFSAERPKGSFSTLEIQRTEQGDSAMYLCASSPAIATRVETQYFGPGTRLLVL.

This clonotype was picked up many times. The chain uses TRBV4-2 and TRBJ1-1; the D is unclear. Per germline, CDR1 LGHNA and CDR2 YNFKEQ. Trimming removed 1 base from V and 6 bases from J, with 9 bases in between. The CDR3 totals 13 residues. The chain's CDR3 is CASSQGGAPEAFF. CDR3 DNA: TGTGCCAGCAGCCAAGGGGGAGCCCCTGAAGCTTTCTTT.

This clonotype was detected a few times. V is TRBV25-1 and J is TRBJ2-7; D not resolved. The V gene lost 1 base and the J gene lost 8 bases, with 15 bases spanning the gap. This CDR3 comprises 14 residues. CDR1 and CDR2 from the germline V gene are MGHDK and SYGVNS. CDR3 in amino acids: CASSESRTGTKQYF. The CDR3 region has the DNA TGTGCCAGCAGTGAATCTAGGACGGGTACGAAGCAGTACTTC.

V and J are TRBV20-1 and TRBJ2-7; the match to TRBD2 covers 8 bases. The germline V gene has CDR1 DFQATT and CDR2 SNEGSKA (reference sequence). J was trimmed by 6 bases and V by 3 bases; bases with no gene match: 10. The CDR3 extends over 14 amino acids. CDR3 sequence (DNA): TGCAGTGCTAGCTACGGACTAGCCTCGGGCGAGCAGTACTTC. Encoded protein: CSASYGLASGEQYF.

V and J are TRBV7-7 and TRBJ1-1; D unresolved. The V gene's germline CDR1 is SSHAT and CDR2 FNYEAQ (reference sequence). Trimming left V 10 bases short and J 2 bases short, with 23 bases between. This CDR3 has 16 amino acids. CDR3 DNA sequence: TGTGCCATCAGTGAGTCGCTGACCCAATTAAACACTGAAGCTTTCTTT. It yields the protein CAISESLTQLNTEAFF.

This clonotype was found a few times. The gene calls are TRBV2 and TRBJ1-5; weak D call: TRBD1 (5 bases). CDR1 is SNHLY and CDR2 is FYNNEI in the germline V gene. V was pared by 3 bases and J by 4 bases, with 10 bases between. This CDR3 has 14 residues. CDR3 nucleotides: TGTGCCAGCAGTGATAGGGGACGAAATCAGCCCCAGCATTTT. This gives the protein CASSDRGRNQPQHF.

Only a few counts were recorded for this clonotype. The chain uses TRBV7-8 and TRBJ2-3, with 8 positions matching TRBD1. V lost 1 base, J lost 6 bases, and 21 bases stayed unmatched. The CDR3 has 20 amino acids. Germline CDR1 reads SGHVS; CDR2 reads FQNEAQ. CDR3 DNA: TGTGCCAGCAGCTTAGGGGCCGGTCTCGAGTTCGGGACAGGAGTGGATACGCAGTATTTT. It is translated as CASSLGAGLEFGTGVDTQYF.

V is TRBV6-5 and J is TRBJ2-2; weak D call: TRBD1 (5 bases). Germline assignment: CDR1 MNHEY and CDR2 SVGAGI. The CDR3 totals 15 residues. V lost 7 bases to trimming and J lost 3 bases, with 15 bases between them. Here the CDR3 reads CASTNVRVYTGELFF. As DNA, the CDR3 is TGTGCCAGCACCAACGTCAGGGTGTACACCGGGGAGCTGTTTTTT.

The table lists this clonotype with a few counts. This chain connects TRBV9 to TRBJ2-7; TRBD1 matches at 8 bases. Trimming removed 3 bases from V and 2 bases from J; junction bases left unmatched: 4. The CDR3 is made up of 14 amino acids. CDR1 and CDR2 from the germline V gene are SGDLS and YYNGEE. The CDR3 DNA reads as TGTGCCAGCAGCGGATGGACAGGGACCTACGAGCAGTACTTC. It yields the protein CASSGWTGTYEQYF.

This clonotype was observed a handful of times. The chain couples TRBV7-9 to TRBJ2-7, with 7 bases identical to TRBD2. Per germline, CDR1 SEHNR and CDR2 FQNEAQ (reference sequence). With V trimmed by 3 bases and J by 2 bases, 1 base remained unmatched. The CDR3 totals 13 residues. In DNA, the CDR3 is TGTGCCAGCAGCTTCGCGGGGGCCTACGAGCAGTACTTC. It encodes CASSFAGAYEQYF.

There are a few counts of this clonotype. The V and J genes are TRBV10-1 and TRBJ2-2; D is undetermined. Trimming left V 0 bases short and J 3 bases short, with 8 bases between. This CDR3 comprises 15 residues. The germline V gene encodes CDR1 WNHNN and CDR2 SYGVQD (reference sequence). The CDR3 DNA is TGCGCCAGCAGTGAGTCCAGGCTCCACACCGGGGAGCTGTTTTTT. Its protein product is CASSESRLHTGELFF.

For the CDR3, the DNA is TGCAGTGCTGGTCCCAGGGGAGCGGGGGGGCCCTTCGAGGGCCCTAGCACAGATACGCAGTATTTT. This gives the protein CSAGPRGAGGPFEGPSTDTQYF. The V and J genes are TRBV20-1 and TRBJ2-3; 10 bases line up with TRBD2. The CDR3 totals 22 residues. V shed 5 bases, J shed 0 bases, and the junction held 26 bases outside the gene matches. Germline assignment: CDR1 DFQATT and CDR2 SNEGSKA (reference sequence).

This clonotype was detected only a few times. The rearrangement uses TRBV5-1 and TRBJ2-7, with unresolved D. This CDR3 spans 14 amino acids. Trimming shortened V by 0 bases and J by 7 bases, and 14 bases separated the two germline ends. CDR1 and CDR2 from the germline V gene are SGHRS and YFSETQ. CDR3 in amino acids: CASSLGSALVEQYF. The CDR3 DNA sequence: TGCGCCAGCAGCTTGGGATCGGCCTTGGTGGAGCAGTACTTC. Together with reference TRBV5-1 and TRBJ2-7, the CDR3 gives the full variable domain: KAGVTQTPRYLIKTRGQQVTLSCSPISGHRSVSWYQQTPGQGLQFLFEYFSETQRNKGNFPGRFSGRQFSNSRSEMNVSTLELGDSALYLCASSLGSALVEQYFGPGTRLTVT.

This chain connects TRBV7-9 to TRBJ1-6; tentative D call: TRBD1 (5 bases). Trimming pared 7 bases from V and 2 bases from J, leaving 6 bases between. CDR3 length: 13 amino acids. From germline, CDR1 is SEHNR and CDR2 FQNEAQ (reference sequence). The CDR3 sequence: CASIRAYNSPLHF. CDR3 nucleotides: TGTGCCAGCATCAGGGCCTATAATTCACCCCTCCACTTT.

The chain employs TRBV24-1 and TRBJ2-2; D not certain. CDR3 size: 14 residues. The V gene lost 4 bases and the J gene lost 0 bases, with 5 bases spanning the gap. Germline V lookup: CDR1 KGHDR, CDR2 SFDVKD. The CDR3 loop is CATSETANTGELFF. CDR3 in DNA: TGTGCCACCAGTGAAACAGCGAACACCGGGGAGCTGTTTTTT.

The chain combines TRBV7-6 with TRBJ2-7; D tentatively fits TRBD1 or TRBD2 (5 bases each). The germline gives CDR1 SGHVS, CDR2 FNYEAQ. The CDR3 is 13 residues long. Trimming removed 4 bases from V and 3 bases from J, with 10 bases in between. The CDR3 region is CASSSRGFYEQYF. For the CDR3, the DNA is TGTGCCAGCAGCTCCCGGGGCTTCTACGAGCAGTACTTC.

The V gene is TRBV30, the J gene TRBJ2-5; D is perhaps TRBD1 (6 bases). The CDR3 loop spans 15 amino acids. Trimming shortened V by 1 base and J by 5 bases, and 17 bases separated the two germline ends. Per germline, CDR1 GTSNPN and CDR2 SVGIG (reference sequence). The CDR3 region has the DNA TGTGCCTGGAGTGCCCCCTGGACAGCGGAGGAGACCCAGTACTTC. As protein: CAWSAPWTAEETQYF.

The gene calls are TRBV19 and TRBJ2-5; 10 bases are a match to TRBD1. With V trimmed by 9 bases and J by 4 bases, 11 bases remained unmatched. The CDR3 has 15 amino acids. Germline-derived CDR1 and CDR2 are LNHDA and SQIVND (reference sequence). The CDR3, as DNA: TGTGCCAGCAGTGAGGGACAGGGGCCGGGAGAGACCCAGTACTTC. Translated: CASSEGQGPGETQYF.

The chain uses TRBV14 and TRBJ1-6, with D unresolved. Trimming took 3 bases from V and 6 from J, leaving 9 bases between them. The CDR3 runs 14 residues. CDR1 is SGHDN, CDR2 FVKESK, per germline. In nucleotides, the CDR3 is TGTGCCAGCAGCCACAGCGGGCTTAATTCACCCCTCCACTTT. Translating it yields CASSHSGLNSPLHF.

This clonotype was recorded many times. The chain couples TRBV7-9 to TRBJ2-5; the match to TRBD1 covers 9 bases. The trim removed 1 base at V and 5 bases at J, leaving 5 bases unmatched. The germline V gene has CDR1 SEHNR and CDR2 FQNEAQ (reference sequence). The CDR3 runs to 15 residues. CDR3 loop: CASSLETGGPETQYF. For the CDR3, the DNA is TGTGCCAGCAGCTTAGAAACAGGGGGCCCTGAGACCCAGTACTTC.

The count of this clonotype is one. This chain links TRBV10-2 with TRBJ2-2; a possible D gene is TRBD2 (7 bases). Germline V lookup: CDR1 WSHSY, CDR2 SAAADI. The CDR3 is made up of 13 amino acids. V shed 4 bases and J shed 6 bases, with 9 bases lying between them. CDR3 residues: CASSVGGPGELFF. The DNA for the CDR3 is TGCGCCAGCAGTGTGGGGGGGCCCGGGGAGCTGTTTTTT.

Only a few counts were recorded for this clonotype. V is TRBV25-1 and J is TRBJ1-4; no definite D call. Trimming cost V 5 bases and J 4 bases, with 11 bases left between them. Germline CDR1 is MGHDK and CDR2 is SYGVNS. CDR3 length: 14 amino acids. CDR3 sequence (DNA): TGTGCCAGCAGTTTATTAGGTGGTAATGAAAAACTGTTTTTT. As protein: CASSLLGGNEKLFF.

Turning to this clonotype: Since a much larger clone is just one base distant, this may be a read error. The V call is TRBV9, the J call TRBJ1-4, with TRBD1 matching 8 bases. Germline V lookup: CDR1 SGDLS, CDR2 YYNGEE. The V gene end was trimmed by 4 bases and the J gene end by 7 bases; junction bases not matched to a gene: 12. The length of the CDR3 is 16 residues. The CDR3 nucleotides are TGTGCCAGCAGCCCCGGACAGGGAATTATAATTGAAAAACTGTTTTTT. As protein: CASSPGQGIIIEKLFF.

This clonotype has only one observation. The rearrangement joins TRBV20-1 to TRBJ2-7; D is undetermined. The germline V gene encodes CDR1 DFQATT and CDR2 SNEGSKA (reference sequence). The CDR3 runs to 15 residues. V lost 0 bases and J 1 base, leaving 13 bases between the germline ends. The CDR3 coding sequence is TGCAGTGCTAGAGATCGAGAGGATGTTTCCTACGAGCAGTACTTC. Its translation: CSARDREDVSYEQYF.

This chain joins TRBV7-8 and TRBJ2-2, with 10 bases lining up with TRBD1. The CDR3 is made up of 16 amino acids. V dropped 3 bases and J dropped 5; count of bases not matched to a gene: 6. Germline-derived CDR1 and CDR2 are SGHVS and FQNEAQ. The CDR3 region has the DNA TGTGCCAGCAGCTTCTGGAGACAGGGGGCTACCGGGGAGCTGTTTTTT. This gives the protein CASSFWRQGATGELFF.

As concerns this clonotype: This may stem from a read error, because a much larger clone lies one nucleotide away. The rearrangement links TRBV9 to TRBJ2-2; maybe TRBD2 (5 bases). V was clipped by 4 bases and J by 5 bases, with 12 bases between them. CDR3 size: 14 residues. The germline V gene encodes CDR1 SGDLS and CDR2 YYNGEE. CDR3 amino acids: CASSQMRVTGELFF. The CDR3 DNA sequence: TGTGCCAGCAGCCAAATGAGGGTAACCGGGGAGCTGTTTTTT.

CDR3 in DNA: TGTGCCAGCAGCGTAGGTTCAGGAGCTCCCTACGAGCAGTACTTC. Amino acid sequence: CASSVGSGAPYEQYF. This chain connects TRBV9 to TRBJ2-7; no definite D call. The CDR3 extends over 15 amino acids. V lost 0 bases and J lost 2, with 12 bases in between. The germline gives CDR1 SGDLS, CDR2 YYNGEE.